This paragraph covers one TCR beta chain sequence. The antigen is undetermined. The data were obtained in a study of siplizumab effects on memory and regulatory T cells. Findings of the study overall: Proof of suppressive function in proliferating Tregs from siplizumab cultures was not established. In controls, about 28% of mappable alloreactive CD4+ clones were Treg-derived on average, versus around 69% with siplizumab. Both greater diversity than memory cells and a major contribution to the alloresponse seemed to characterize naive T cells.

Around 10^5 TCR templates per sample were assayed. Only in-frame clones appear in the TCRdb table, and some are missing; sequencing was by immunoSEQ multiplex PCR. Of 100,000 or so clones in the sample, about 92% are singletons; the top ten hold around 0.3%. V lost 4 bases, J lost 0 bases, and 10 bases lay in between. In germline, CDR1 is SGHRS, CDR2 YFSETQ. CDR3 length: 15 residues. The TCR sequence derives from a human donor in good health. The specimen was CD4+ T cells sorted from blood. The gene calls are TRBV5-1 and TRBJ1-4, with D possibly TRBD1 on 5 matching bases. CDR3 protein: CASSTGDATNEKLFF. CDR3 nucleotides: TGCGCCAGCAGCACGGGGGACGCAACTAATGAAAAACTGTTTTTT. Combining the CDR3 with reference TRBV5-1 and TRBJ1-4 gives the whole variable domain KAGVTQTPRYLIKTRGQQVTLSCSPISGHRSVSWYQQTPGQGLQFLFEYFSETQRNKGNFPGRFSGRQFSNSRSEMNVSTLELGDSALYLCASSTGDATNEKLFFGSGTQLSVL.